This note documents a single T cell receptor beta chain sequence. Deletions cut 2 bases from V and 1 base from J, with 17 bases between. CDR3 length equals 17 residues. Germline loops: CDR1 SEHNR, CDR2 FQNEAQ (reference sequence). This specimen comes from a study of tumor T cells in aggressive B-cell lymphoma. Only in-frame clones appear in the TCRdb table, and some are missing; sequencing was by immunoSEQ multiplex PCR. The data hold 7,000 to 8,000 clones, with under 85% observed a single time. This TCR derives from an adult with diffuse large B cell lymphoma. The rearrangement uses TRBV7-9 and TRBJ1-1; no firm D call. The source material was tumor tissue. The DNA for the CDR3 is TGTGCCAGCAGCTTACTTGTCGGAGGCGTGGGGAACACTGAAGCTTTCTTT. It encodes CASSLLVGGVGNTEAFF.